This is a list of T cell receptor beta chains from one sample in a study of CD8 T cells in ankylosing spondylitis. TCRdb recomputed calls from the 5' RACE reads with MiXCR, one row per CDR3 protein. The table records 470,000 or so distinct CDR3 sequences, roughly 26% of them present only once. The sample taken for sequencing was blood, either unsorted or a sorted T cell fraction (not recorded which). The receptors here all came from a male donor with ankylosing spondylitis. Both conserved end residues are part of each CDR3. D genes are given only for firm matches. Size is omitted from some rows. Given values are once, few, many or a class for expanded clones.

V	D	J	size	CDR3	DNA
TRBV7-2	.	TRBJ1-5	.	CASSFDSSSNQPQHF	TGTGCCAGCAGCTTTGACAGCAGTAGCAATCAGCCCCAGCATTTT
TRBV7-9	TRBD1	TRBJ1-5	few	CASSRQGNQNQPQHF	TGTGCCAGCAGCCGACAGGGGAATCAGAATCAGCCCCAGCATTTT
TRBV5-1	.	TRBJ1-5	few	CASSLAGQQPQHF	TGCGCCAGCAGCCTGGCAGGACAGCAGCCCCAGCATTTT
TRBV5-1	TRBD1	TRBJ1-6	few	CASSLARTGESPLHF	TGCGCCAGCAGCCTCGCTCGGACAGGGGAGTCACCCCTCCACTTT
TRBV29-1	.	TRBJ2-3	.	CSVEPSSTDTQYF	TGCAGCGTTGAGCCTAGCAGCACAGATACGCAGTATTTT
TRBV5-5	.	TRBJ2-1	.	CASSLGRGNNEQFF	TGTGCCAGCAGCTTGGGGAGGGGAAACAATGAGCAGTTCTTC
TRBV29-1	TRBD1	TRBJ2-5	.	CSVEGGDRSPPETQYF	TGCAGCGTTGAAGGGGGGGACAGGAGCCCTCCGGAGACCCAGTACTTC
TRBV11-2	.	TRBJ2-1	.	CASSLGSGPTQGLRYNEQFF	TGTGCCAGCAGCTTAGGGTCGGGGCCCACACAAGGGCTCCGCTACAATGAGCAGTTCTTC
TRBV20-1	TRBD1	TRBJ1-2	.	CSARPMGEGAYGYTF	TGCAGTGCTAGGCCCATGGGGGAGGGGGCCTATGGCTACACCTTC
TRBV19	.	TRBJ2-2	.	CASSIAANRGTGELFF	TGTGCCAGTAGTATAGCGGCCAATAGGGGCACCGGGGAGCTGTTTTTT
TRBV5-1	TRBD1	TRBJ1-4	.	CASSSTGSHEKLFF	TGCGCCAGCAGCTCGACAGGGAGCCATGAAAAACTGTTTTTT
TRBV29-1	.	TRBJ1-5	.	CSVGGRDNQPQHF	TGCAGCGTTGGGGGACGCGACAATCAGCCCCAGCATTTT
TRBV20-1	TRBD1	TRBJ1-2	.	CSAREHTGGRGYTF	TGCAGTGCTAGGGAACATACAGGGGGTAGGGGCTACACCTTC
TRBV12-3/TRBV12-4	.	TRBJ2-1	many	CASSFSRTAYNEQFF	TGTGCCAGCAGTTTCTCCAGGACAGCCTACAATGAGCAGTTCTTC
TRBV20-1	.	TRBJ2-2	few	CSARVRAAGELFF	TGCAGTGCTAGAGTCAGGGCGGCCGGGGAGCTGTTTTTT
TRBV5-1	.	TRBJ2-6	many	CASSLDSSGANVLTF	TGCGCCAGCAGCTTGGACAGCTCTGGGGCCAACGTCCTGACTTTC
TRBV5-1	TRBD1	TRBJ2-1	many	CASSLGQGAREQFF	TGCGCCAGCAGCTTGGGACAGGGGGCCCGTGAGCAGTTCTTC
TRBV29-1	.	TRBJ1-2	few	CSVVWGPGDGYTF	TGCAGCGTTGTTTGGGGGCCGGGGGATGGCTACACCTTC
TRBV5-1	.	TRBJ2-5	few	CASSDGTPGETQYF	TGCGCCAGCAGCGACGGGACGCCAGGGGAGACCCAGTACTTC
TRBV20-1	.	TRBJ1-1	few	CSASVDTEAFF	TGCAGTGCTAGTGTGGACACTGAAGCTTTCTTT
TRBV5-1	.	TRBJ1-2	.	CASSGVGRQAKVCTF	TGCGCCAGCAGCGGGGTCGGACGGCAGGCCAAAGTTTGCACCTTC
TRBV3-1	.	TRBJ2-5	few	CASSQGGDGTQYF	TGTGCCAGCAGCCAAGGGGGCGACGGGACCCAGTACTTC
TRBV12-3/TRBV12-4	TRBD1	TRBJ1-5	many	CASSLWTGVSPQHF	TGTGCCAGCAGTCTCTGGACAGGGGTCTCGCCCCAGCATTTT
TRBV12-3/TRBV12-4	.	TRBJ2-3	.	CASSAQGGISTDTQYF	TGTGCCAGCAGTGCACAGGGGGGGATTAGCACAGATACGCAGTATTTT
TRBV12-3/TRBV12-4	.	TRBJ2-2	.	CASSLVTPNTGELFF	TGTGCCAGCAGTTTAGTAACCCCGAACACCGGGGAGCTGTTTTTT
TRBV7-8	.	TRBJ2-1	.	CASSLGSVDSYNEQFF	TGTGCCAGCAGCTTAGGTAGCGTAGACTCCTACAATGAGCAGTTCTTC
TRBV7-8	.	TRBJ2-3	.	CASSAVQGTQYF	TGTGCCAGCAGCGCTGTGCAGGGGACGCAGTATTTT
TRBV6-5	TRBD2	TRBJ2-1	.	CASSYPTSGRASEQFF	TGTGCCAGCAGTTACCCGACTAGCGGGAGGGCCTCGGAGCAGTTCTTC
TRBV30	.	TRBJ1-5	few	CAWSLGRNQPQHF	TGTGCCTGGAGTTTAGGGCGAAATCAGCCCCAGCATTTT
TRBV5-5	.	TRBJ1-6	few	CASLRALNSPLHF	TGTGCCAGCTTAAGGGCATTAAATTCACCCCTCCACTTT
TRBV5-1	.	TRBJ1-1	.	CASSSNRGYTEAFF	TGCGCCAGCAGCTCCAACCGGGGATACACTGAAGCTTTCTTT
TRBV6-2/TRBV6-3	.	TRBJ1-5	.	CASSQLNRNQPQHF	TGTGCCAGCAGTCAATTGAACAGGAATCAGCCCCAGCATTTT
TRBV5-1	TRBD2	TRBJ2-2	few	CASSREGPGELFF	TGCGCCAGCTCCCGGGAGGGCCCCGGGGAGCTGTTTTTT
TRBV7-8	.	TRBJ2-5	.	CASPPDRRYQETQYF	TGTGCCAGCCCCCCCGACAGGCGGTACCAAGAGACCCAGTACTTC
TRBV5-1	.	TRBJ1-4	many	CASSVSRDEKLFF	TGCGCCAGCAGCGTCTCTAGGGATGAAAAACTGTTTTTT
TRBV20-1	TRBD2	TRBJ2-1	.	CSAPPTSGSSYNEQFF	TGCAGTGCTCCCCCTACTAGCGGAAGCTCCTACAATGAGCAGTTCTTC
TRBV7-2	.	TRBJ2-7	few	CASSLASGRQTSYEQYF	TGTGCCAGCAGCTTAGCATCGGGGCGACAGACTTCCTACGAGCAGTACTTC
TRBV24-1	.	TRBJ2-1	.	CATGGYGSYNEQFF	TGTGCCACCGGCGGCTACGGCTCCTACAATGAGCAGTTCTTC
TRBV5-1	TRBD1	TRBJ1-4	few	CASSLARDRVDEKLFF	TGCGCCAGCAGCTTGGCCCGGGACAGGGTTGACGAAAAACTGTTTTTT
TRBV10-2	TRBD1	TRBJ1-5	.	CASSETAGQGLSQPQHF	TGCGCCAGCAGTGAAACAGCAGGACAGGGGTTGAGTCAGCCCCAGCATTTT
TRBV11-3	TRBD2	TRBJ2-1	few	CASSPLAGGPNEQFF	TGTGCCAGCAGCCCTCTAGCGGGAGGGCCGAATGAGCAGTTCTTC
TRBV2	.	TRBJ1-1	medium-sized	CAGEVVPTTEAFF	TGTGCCGGAGAGGTAGTCCCGACCACTGAAGCTTTCTTT
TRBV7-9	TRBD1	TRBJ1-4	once	CASSFTGGLSEKLFF	TGTGCCAGCAGCTTTACAGGGGGTTTGAGTGAAAAACTGTTTTTT
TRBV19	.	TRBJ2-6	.	CASSVLAGANVLTF	TGTGCCAGTAGCGTCCTTGCTGGGGCCAACGTCCTGACTTTC
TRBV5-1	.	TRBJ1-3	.	CASSQSTGGERNTIYF	TGCGCCAGCAGCCAATCGACAGGCGGTGAAAGAAACACCATATATTTT
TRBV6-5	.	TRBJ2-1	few	CASSYSTGVNEQFF	TGTGCCAGCAGTTACTCGACGGGGGTGAATGAGCAGTTCTTC
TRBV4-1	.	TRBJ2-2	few	CASSQDRGLVAGELFF	TGCGCCAGCAGCCAAGATAGAGGGTTGGTGGCCGGGGAGCTGTTTTTT
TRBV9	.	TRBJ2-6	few	CASSVASSGANVLTF	TGTGCCAGCAGCGTAGCAAGCTCTGGGGCCAACGTCCTGACTTTC